This T cell receptor beta chain was documented in a study of response to subunit inactivated influenza vaccine. On this clonotype itself: Its matching antigen is unknown.

Study observations and caveats: Authors suggested each seasonal flu vaccination may recruit only limited numbers of new T cells.

Via MiXCR, TCRdb re-called the RT-PCR reads, giving one row per CDR3 protein. This sample yields 700,000 to 900,000 distinct CDR3 sequences, of which 20% to 25% are seen a single time; roughly a tenth belongs to the top ten. The V segment lost 4 bases and the J segment 3 bases; nucleotides outside the gene matches: 4. Germline V gene sequence: CDR1 SGHRS, CDR2 YFSETQ. The CDR3 covers 15 residues. The V call is TRBV5-1, the J call TRBJ1-6, with 7 nucleotides matching TRBD1. The source of this sequence is a man in his fifties who received an inactivated influenza vaccine. The starting material was PBMCs from blood, obtained roughly 5 days after vaccination. The CDR3 is CASSPGTVYNSPLHF. CDR3 nucleotides: TGCGCCAGCAGCCCTGGGACAGTCTATAATTCACCCCTCCACTTT.